These T cell receptor beta chains were read from a single sample in a study of early T cells in non-severe SARS-CoV-2 infection. TCRdb redid the calling of the 5' RACE reads with MiXCR, one entry per CDR3 protein. The sample has 15,000 to 25,000 distinct CDR3 sequences, about 4% seen once; the top ten hold 5.5% to 8.5%. Sequenced sample: whole blood. The receptors were gathered from an adult who was a healthcare worker with PCR-confirmed SARS-CoV-2 infection or an uninfected control (not recorded which). Each CDR3 is given with its conserved first and last residue. The D gene is left open where the match is weak. The size field is filled for only some rows; it gives once, few, many or a size class.

TRBD2 | TRBJ2-2 | many | TRBV3-1 | CASSQERGLAGFTGELFF | TGTGCCAGCAGCCAAGAAAGGGGACTAGCGGGGTTCACCGGGGAGCTGTTTTTT
TRBD1 | TRBJ2-3 | medium-sized | TRBV7-8 | CASFPTGTTDTQYF | TGTGCCAGCTTCCCGACAGGGACCACAGATACGCAGTATTTT
- | TRBJ1-5 | many | TRBV19 | CASSIQGGQPQHF | TGTGCCAGTAGTATACAGGGCGGTCAGCCCCAGCATTTT
- | TRBJ2-5 | many | TRBV12-3/TRBV12-4 | CASSPRPGTQYF | TGTGCCAGCAGTCCCCGGCCGGGGACCCAGTACTTC
- | TRBJ1-2 | many | TRBV12-3/TRBV12-4 | CASSLAYMRIGGGYTF | TGTGCCAGCAGTTTAGCTTACATGAGGATTGGAGGAGGCTACACCTTC
- | TRBJ2-3 | many | TRBV7-2 | CASSTSFRAGSTDTQYF | TGTGCCAGCAGCACCTCCTTCCGGGCAGGGTCCACAGATACGCAGTATTTT
- | TRBJ1-1 | many | TRBV30 | CAWSVLRRGDTEAFF | TGTGCCTGGAGTGTTCTTCGGCGGGGGGACACTGAAGCTTTCTTT
TRBD1 | TRBJ2-5 | many | TRBV2 | CASRDRQGAQETQYF | TGTGCCAGCAGGGATCGACAGGGGGCACAGGAGACCCAGTACTTC
TRBD1 | TRBJ2-7 | many | TRBV10-1 | CASSGGQEGYEQYF | TGCGCCAGCAGTGGGGGACAGGAAGGCTACGAGCAGTACTTC
- | TRBJ2-3 | many | TRBV5-4 | CASSPPGADTQYF | TGTGCCAGCAGCCCCCCCGGAGCAGATACGCAGTATTTT
- | TRBJ1-4 | many | TRBV3-1 | CASSRPNEKLFF | TGTGCCAGCAGCCGTCCGAATGAAAAACTGTTTTTT
TRBD1 | TRBJ1-2 | few | TRBV5-1 | CASKTGGDYGYTF | TGCGCCAGCAAGACAGGGGGCGACTATGGCTACACCTTC
- | TRBJ2-1 | many | TRBV1 | CTSSQTGLEENEQFF | TGCACCAGCAGCCAAACGGGACTAGAGGAGAATGAGCAGTTCTTC
TRBD1 | TRBJ2-3 | many | TRBV12-3/TRBV12-4 | CASSPGTGTDTQYF | TGTGCCAGCAGCCCCGGGACAGGGACAGATACGCAGTATTTT
TRBD1 | TRBJ2-7 | many | TRBV7-6 | CASSLADRAIYEQYF | TGTGCCAGCAGCTTAGCGGACAGGGCCATTTACGAGCAGTACTTC
- | TRBJ1-2 | many | TRBV24-1 | CATSDFFRGYTF | TGTGCCACCAGTGATTTCTTCCGTGGCTACACCTTC
TRBD1 | TRBJ1-2 | many | TRBV18 | CASSPATGEGYGYTF | TGTGCCAGCTCACCCGCGACAGGGGAAGGTTATGGCTACACCTTC
- | TRBJ2-1 | few | TRBV29-1 | CSVGPAKGNEQFF | TGCAGCGTTGGGCCTGCCAAGGGCAATGAGCAGTTCTTC
- | TRBJ1-4 | many | TRBV5-5 | CASRPGHANEKLFF | TGTGCCAGCAGACCGGGACACGCGAATGAAAAACTGTTTTTT
- | TRBJ2-5 | many | TRBV12-3/TRBV12-4 | CASSSDWGRPWETQYF | TGTGCCAGCAGTTCCGACTGGGGCAGGCCCTGGGAGACCCAGTACTTC
- | TRBJ2-5 | many | TRBV7-7 | CASSLDRGETQYF | TGTGCCAGCAGCTTAGACAGAGGGGAGACCCAGTACTTC
- | TRBJ2-1 | many | TRBV6-6 | CASRADRGALYNEQFF | TGTGCCAGCAGGGCCGATCGGGGGGCCTTATACAATGAGCAGTTCTTC
TRBD1 | TRBJ1-6 | many | TRBV10-2 | CASSAGQDYNSPLHF | TGCGCCAGCAGCGCGGGACAGGATTATAATTCACCCCTCCACTTT
TRBD2 | TRBJ2-1 | many | TRBV6-2/TRBV6-3 | CATGGAEKEQFF | TGTGCCACCGGGGGGGCTGAGAAGGAGCAGTTCTTC
- | TRBJ1-1 | many | TRBV10-1 | CASSAQGSSDTEAFF | TGCGCCAGCAGTGCCCAGGGTTCATCTGACACTGAAGCTTTCTTT
- | TRBJ1-2 | - | TRBV4-1 | CASSQASPGEWTMGYTF | TGCGCCAGCAGCCAAGCCTCCCCCGGAGAGTGGACTATGGGCTACACCTTC
- | TRBJ1-6 | many | TRBV5-8 | CASSFDRGSPLHF | TGTGCCAGCAGCTTCGACAGAGGTTCACCCCTCCACTTT
- | TRBJ2-7 | many | TRBV7-6 | CASSVEGSREQYF | TGTGCCAGCAGCGTAGAGGGTTCTAGGGAGCAGTACTTC
TRBD2 | TRBJ2-1 | many | TRBV11-2 | CASSPQRGGSDEQFF | TGTGCCAGCAGCCCGCAGCGGGGAGGGAGCGATGAGCAGTTCTTC
TRBD1 | TRBJ1-1 | many | TRBV18 | CASSSLPTGVNTEAFF | TGTGCCAGCTCATCACTGCCTACAGGGGTGAACACTGAAGCTTTCTTT
- | TRBJ2-1 | many | TRBV6-2/TRBV6-3 | CASADTMSGYNEQFF | TGTGCCAGCGCAGACACTATGAGCGGATACAATGAGCAGTTCTTC
- | TRBJ1-3 | - | TRBV7-8 | CASSLALLRNSGNTIYF | TGTGCCAGCAGCTTAGCCCTCCTACGGAACTCTGGAAACACCATATATTTT
- | TRBJ1-1 | - | TRBV5-1 | CASSFDGEKAFF | TGCGCCAGCAGCTTTGACGGGGAAAAAGCTTTCTTT
- | TRBJ2-1 | many | TRBV7-2 | CASSFRGGEQFF | TGTGCCAGCAGCTTTCGTGGGGGAGAGCAGTTCTTC
TRBD1 | TRBJ2-2 | medium-sized | TRBV7-9 | CASSRGTGGTGELFF | TGTGCCAGCAGCCGTGGGACAGGAGGCACCGGGGAGCTGTTTTTT
- | TRBJ1-1 | many | TRBV6-6 | CASSYTAANTEAFF | TGTGCCAGCAGTTACACGGCCGCGAACACTGAAGCTTTCTTT
- | TRBJ1-1 | many | TRBV7-9 | CASSLRPQPIEVFF | TGTGCCAGCAGCTTACGTCCCCAGCCAATTGAAGTTTTCTTT
TRBD2 | TRBJ2-1 | many | TRBV6-5 | CASSDPGGTSSVDEQFF | TGTGCCAGCAGTGATCCCGGAGGGACTAGTTCTGTTGATGAGCAGTTCTTC
- | TRBJ2-3 | - | TRBV10-2 | CASSLSGAIVNTQYF | TGCGCCAGCAGTCTATCGGGAGCTATTGTTAATACGCAGTATTTT
- | TRBJ2-2 | many | TRBV18 | CASSLGTRSTGELFF | TGTGCCAGCTCCTTGGGGACGAGATCCACCGGGGAGCTGTTTTTT
- | TRBJ2-3 | many | TRBV6-1 | CASSELTDTQYF | TGTGCCAGCAGTGAACTCACAGATACGCAGTATTTT
TRBD1 | TRBJ1-1 | many | TRBV4-1 | CASSHWTGEGSEAFF | TGCGCCAGCAGCCACTGGACAGGGGAAGGTTCCGAAGCTTTCTTT
TRBD2 | TRBJ2-7 | many | TRBV12-3/TRBV12-4 | CASSPAGGLAYEQYF | TGTGCCAGCAGTCCCGCGGGGGGCCTGGCCTACGAGCAGTACTTC
- | TRBJ2-3 | many | TRBV20-1 | CSAPPGGTDTQYF | TGCAGTGCTCCACCCGGGGGCACAGATACGCAGTATTTT
TRBD1 | TRBJ1-1 | many | TRBV6-6 | CATRPTGEGEAFF | TGTGCCACCAGACCTACAGGGGAAGGTGAAGCTTTCTTT
- | TRBJ1-1 | many | TRBV7-2 | CASSRNKGGSEAFF | TGTGCCAGCAGCCGTAATAAGGGGGGTTCTGAAGCTTTCTTT
- | TRBJ2-5 | - | TRBV20-1 | CSAIRTEETQYF | TGCAGTGCTATACGGACCGAAGAGACCCAGTACTTC
- | TRBJ2-7 | many | TRBV18 | CASSPGRIYEQYF | TGTGCCAGCTCACCGGGACGGATCTACGAGCAGTACTTC
- | TRBJ1-1 | medium-sized | TRBV20-1 | CSALRDPNTEAFF | TGCAGTGCGCTCCGGGACCCGAACACTGAAGCTTTCTTT
- | TRBJ1-2 | - | TRBV12-3/TRBV12-4 | CASSFRHHGYTF | TGTGCCAGCAGTTTTCGACACCACGGCTACACCTTC
- | TRBJ2-7 | many | TRBV2 | CASTPSYEQYF | TGTGCCAGCACTCCCTCCTACGAGCAGTACTTC